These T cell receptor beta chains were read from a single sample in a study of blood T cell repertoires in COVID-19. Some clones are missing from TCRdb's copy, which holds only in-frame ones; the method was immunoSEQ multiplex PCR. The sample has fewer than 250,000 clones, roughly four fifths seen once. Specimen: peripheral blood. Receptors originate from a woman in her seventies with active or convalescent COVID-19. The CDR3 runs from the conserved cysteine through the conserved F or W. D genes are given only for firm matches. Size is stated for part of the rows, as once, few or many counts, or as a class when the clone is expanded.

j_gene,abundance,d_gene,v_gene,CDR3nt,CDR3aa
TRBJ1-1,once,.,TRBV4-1,TGCGCCAGCAGTCTACTGCGGAACACTGAAGCTTTCTTT,CASSLLRNTEAFF
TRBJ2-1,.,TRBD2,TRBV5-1,TGCGCCAGCAGCCGTAGGGGGACTAGCGAGAATGAGCAGTTCTTC,CASSRRGTSENEQFF
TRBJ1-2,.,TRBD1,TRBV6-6,TGTGCCAGCCTTACAGGGGAAGCGGGTGGCTACACCTTC,CASLTGEAGGYTF
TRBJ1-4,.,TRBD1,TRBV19,TGTGCCAGTAGCTACTTACAGGGGACTAATGAAAAACTGTTTTTT,CASSYLQGTNEKLFF
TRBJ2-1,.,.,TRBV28,TGTGCCAGCAATTTCCAGGCAGGGTACAATGAGCAGTTCTTC,CASNFQAGYNEQFF
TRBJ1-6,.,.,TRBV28,TGTGCCAGCAGTTTAGGTCGGAGGAGCTCCTATAATTCACCCCTCCACTTT,CASSLGRRSSYNSPLHF
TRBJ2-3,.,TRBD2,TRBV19,TGTGCCAGTGAACCAAGCGGGAGGACAGATACGCAGTATTTT,CASEPSGRTDTQYF
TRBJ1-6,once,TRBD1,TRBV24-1,TGTGCCACCAGTGATTTGCGGACAGGGTCCAATTCACCCCTCCACTTT,CATSDLRTGSNSPLHF
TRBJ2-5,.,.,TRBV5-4,TGTGCCAGCAGCTTAATGACGGGCCAAGAGACCCAGTACTTC,CASSLMTGQETQYF
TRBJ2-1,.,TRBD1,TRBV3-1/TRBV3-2,TGTGCCAGCAGCCGATACCGGGACAGCAATGAGCAGTTCTTC,CASSRYRDSNEQFF
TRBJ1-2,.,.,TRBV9,TGTGCCAGCAGCGTGGGTGATCGGGGGAGTTTTGGCTACACCTTC,CASSVGDRGSFGYTF
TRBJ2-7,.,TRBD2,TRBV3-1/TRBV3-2,TGTGCCAGCAGCCCTAGCGGGAGGTACTACGAGCAGTACTTC,CASSPSGRYYEQYF
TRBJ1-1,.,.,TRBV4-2,TGTGCCAGCAGCCAACACCCTCGGGTAACCAACACTGAAGCTTTCTTT,CASSQHPRVTNTEAFF
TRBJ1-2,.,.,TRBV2,TGTGCCAGCAGCCCGTTCAGCTTGAGCAGGGGAAGCTATGGCTACACCTTC,CASSPFSLSRGSYGYTF
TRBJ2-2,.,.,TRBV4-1,TGCGCCAGCAGCCAAGATCGCACAGGGAGGAACACCGGGGAGCTGTTTTTT,CASSQDRTGRNTGELFF
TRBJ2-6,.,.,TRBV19,TGTGCCAGTAGAGAAAGGGGAGGGGCCAACGTCCTGACTTTC,CASRERGGANVLTF
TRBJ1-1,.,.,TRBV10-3,TGTGCCATCAGTGAGTCGTGGGGGGGTAGTGACACTGAAGCTTTCTTT,CAISESWGGSDTEAFF
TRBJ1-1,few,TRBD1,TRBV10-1,TGCGCCAGCAGTAGAGAGCCGGGACAGGCTAAAGCTTTCTTT,CASSREPGQAKAFF
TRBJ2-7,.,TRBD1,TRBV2,TGTGCCAGCAGTGAAGCGGGACAGGGGTGGGACGAGCAGTACTTC,CASSEAGQGWDEQYF
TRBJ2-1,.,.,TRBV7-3,TGTGCCAGCAGCAAACAAGCGGTCCTACCCGATGAGCAGTTCTTC,CASSKQAVLPDEQFF
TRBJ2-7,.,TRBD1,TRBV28,TGTGCCAGCAGTTCCCCGACAGGGAGCTCCTACGAGCAGTACTTC,CASSSPTGSSYEQYF
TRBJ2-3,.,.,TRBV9,TGTGCCAGCGGCAGAAGGAGCGGGGGACAGGATACGCAGTATTTT,CASGRRSGGQDTQYF
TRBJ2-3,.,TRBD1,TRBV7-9,TGTGCCAGCAGCTTTATGGGACAGGGTTCAGATACGCAGTATTTT,CASSFMGQGSDTQYF
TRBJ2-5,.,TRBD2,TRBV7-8,TGTGCCAGCAGCCGGACTAGCGGGTCGCCGCACCAAGAGACCCAGTACTTC,CASSRTSGSPHQETQYF
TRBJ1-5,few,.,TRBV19,TGTGCCAGTAGTACCCGGGGCGGCGGGGCCCAGCCCCAGCATTTT,CASSTRGGGAQPQHF
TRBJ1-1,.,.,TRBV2,TGTGCCAGCAGTGAAAAGGGGCGGGATACTGAAGCTTTCTTT,CASSEKGRDTEAFF
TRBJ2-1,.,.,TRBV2,TGTGCCAGCAGTGTCCAGGGTTTGAATGAGCAGTTCTTC,CASSVQGLNEQFF
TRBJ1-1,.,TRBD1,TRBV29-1,TGCAGCGGACAGGGTTCAGGGACTGAAGCTTTCTTT,CSGQGSGTEAFF
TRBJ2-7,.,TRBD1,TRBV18,TGTGCCAGCTCACCGGGACAGCACTACGAGCAGTACTTC,CASSPGQHYEQYF
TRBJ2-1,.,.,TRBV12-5,TGTGCTAGTGGTTTGGGGGGACCAAGCGGGTTTGAGCAGTTCTTC,CASGLGGPSGFEQFF
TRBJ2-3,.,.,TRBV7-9,TGTGCCAGCAGCTCAGGGATCAAAGGGGGAGCGTCTAGCACAGATACGCAGTATTTT,CASSSGIKGGASSTDTQYF